These 32 T cell receptor beta chains were all obtained from the same sample, sequenced in a study of OX40 agonist ivuxolimab in advanced cancers. Libraries were prepared by immunoSEQ multiplex PCR; TCRdb keeps only in-frame clonotypes and omits some of them. This table holds about 120,000 clones, around 87% found once. Material: CD4+ or CD8+ T cells sorted from blood, obtained in a trial of the OX40 agonist ivuxolimab. These receptor sequences come from an adult with an advanced solid tumor such as melanoma, head and neck, liver or kidney cancer.

The rearrangement joins TRBV27 to TRBJ2-2; 11 bases are a match to TRBD1. Unmatched junction bases numbered 3, after V lost 6 bases and J lost 0 bases. CDR3 length: 16 amino acids. Per germline, CDR1 MNHEY and CDR2 SMNVEV (reference sequence). This CDR3 reads CASRLGQGANTGELFF. CDR3 sequence (DNA): TGTGCCAGCAGGTTGGGACAGGGGGCGAACACCGGGGAGCTGTTTTTT.

The V call is TRBV7-2, the J call TRBJ1-4; TRBD1 matches at 8 bases. V was pared by 1 base and J by 8 bases, with 3 bases of the junction left unmatched. CDR3 length: 14 amino acids. Germline V gene lookup returns CDR1 SGHTA and CDR2 FQGNSA. CDR3 nucleotides: TGTGCCAGCAGCTTAGGGACAGGGTCCGAAAAACTGTTTTTT. Translation: CASSLGTGSEKLFF.

The gene calls are TRBV7-7 and TRBJ2-5, with TRBD2 matching over 8 bases. CDR3 length: 16 amino acids. The germline V gene has CDR1 SSHAT and CDR2 FNYEAQ (reference sequence). J gave up 5 bases and V 5 bases, and 13 bases lay outside the gene matches. As DNA, the CDR3 is TGTGCCAGCAGCCACGAGATCGGGGGGGCCAGGGAGACCCAGTACTTC. Translation gives CASSHEIGGARETQYF. The full variable domain, in which reference TRBV7-7 and TRBJ2-5 provide the parts outside the CDR3, is GAGVSQSPRYKVTKRGQDVTLRCDPISSHATLYWYQQALGQGPEFLTYFNYEAQPDKSGLPSDRFSAERPEGSISTLTIQRTEQRDSAMYRCASSHEIGGARETQYFGPGTRLLVL.

The chain couples TRBV10-3 to TRBJ1-6; TRBD1 might be the D (6 bases). This CDR3 has 13 residues. Trimming took 4 bases from V and 8 from J, leaving 9 bases between them. Germline V gene data show CDR1 as ENHRY and CDR2 as SYGVKD. DNA of the CDR3: TGTGCCATCAGTGGGAACAGGGATTCACCCCTCCACTTT. Encoded protein: CAISGNRDSPLHF.

This rearrangement joins TRBV18 to TRBJ2-5; D gene unclear. V lost 0 bases to trimming and J lost 5 bases, with 7 bases between them. The CDR3 totals 13 residues. The V gene's germline CDR1 is KGHSH and CDR2 LQKENI. CDR3 in amino acids: CASSPPFGETQYF. In nucleotides, the CDR3 is TGTGCCAGCTCACCACCTTTTGGGGAGACCCAGTACTTC.

The rearrangement joins TRBV7-2 to TRBJ1-6; D is ambiguous. The germline V gene encodes CDR1 SGHTA and CDR2 FQGNSA. This CDR3 comprises 14 residues. Deletions cut 1 base from V and 6 bases from J, with 7 bases between. The CDR3 DNA reads TGTGCCAGCAGCTTAGATCTCATTAATTCACCCCTCCACTTT. It is translated as CASSLDLINSPLHF. Full variable domain (outside the CDR3, taken from reference TRBV7-2 and TRBJ1-6): GAGVSQSPSNKVTEKGKDVELRCDPISGHTALYWYRQSLGQGLEFLIYFQGNSAPDKSGLPSDRFSAERTGGSVSTLTIQRTQQEDSAVYLCASSLDLINSPLHFGNGTRLTVT.

V is TRBV28 and J is TRBJ2-1; the D gene is possibly TRBD1 (6 bases). The germline gives CDR1 MDHEN, CDR2 SYDVKM. Trimming removed 10 bases from V and 8 bases from J, with 18 bases in between. This CDR3 is 13 amino acids long. The CDR3 reads CAIRQGLRDEQFF. CDR3 nucleotides: TGTGCCATCCGTCAGGGGCTTCGGGATGAGCAGTTCTTC.

The chain carries TRBV7-2 and TRBJ2-7, with 7 bases fitting TRBD2. With V trimmed by 3 bases and J by 7 bases, 3 bases remained unmatched. Germline V gene sequence: CDR1 SGHTA, CDR2 FQGNSA. The CDR3 has 12 residues. This CDR3 reads CASSFDGREQYF. CDR3 DNA sequence: TGTGCCAGCAGCTTCGACGGGAGGGAGCAGTACTTC. Using reference TRBV7-2 and TRBJ2-7 for the parts outside the CDR3, the full variable domain is GAGVSQSPSNKVTEKGKDVELRCDPISGHTALYWYRQSLGQGLEFLIYFQGNSAPDKSGLPSDRFSAERTGGSVSTLTIQRTQQEDSAVYLCASSFDGREQYFGPGTRLTVT.

The CDR3 region has the DNA TGTGCCGCCGGACCTGGGGCCAACGTCCTGACTTTC. Its protein product is CAAGPGANVLTF. The J gene is TRBJ2-6, the V gene TRBV11-2; D unclear. The CDR3 extends over 12 amino acids. The V and J ends lost 11 bases and 2 bases respectively, with 7 bases between them. Germline assignment: CDR1 SGHAT and CDR2 FQNNGV.

This clone was found a few times. The chain joins TRBV19 to TRBJ2-7, with 9 bases aligning to TRBD1. The CDR3 is 16 residues long. V was clipped by 3 bases and J by 3 bases; unmatched bases: 9. Germline V gene sequence: CDR1 LNHDA, CDR2 SQIVND (reference sequence). The CDR3 sequence is CASSIDAGQGGYEQYF. The DNA of the CDR3 is TGTGCCAGTAGTATTGACGCGGGACAGGGTGGCTACGAGCAGTACTTC.

This chain links TRBV7-8 with TRBJ2-7; D may be TRBD1 or TRBD2 (5 bases each). Deletions cut 8 bases from V and 2 bases from J, with 16 bases between. In germline, CDR1 is SGHVS, CDR2 FQNEAQ. The CDR3 runs 14 residues. CDR3 DNA sequence: TGTGCCAGCGAACCGAGGGGCAGGGCCTACGAGCAGTACTTC. Protein sequence: CASEPRGRAYEQYF.

The gene calls are TRBV7-2 and TRBJ2-7, with 10 bases that match TRBD2. The length of the CDR3 is 16 residues. Trimming at V came to 3 bases and at J to 7 bases, leaving 12 bases not matched to a gene. Germline-derived CDR1 and CDR2 are SGHTA and FQGNSA. The CDR3 region is CASSFLPSGGAAEQYF. DNA for the CDR3: TGTGCCAGCAGCTTCCTACCGAGCGGGGGGGCGGCTGAGCAGTACTTC.

This clone was seen once. This sequence joins TRBV18 and TRBJ2-1, with 8 bases matching TRBD1. CDR3 length equals 16 residues. CDR1 and CDR2 from the germline V gene are KGHSH and LQKENI. J was trimmed by 5 bases and V by 0 bases; bases with no gene match: 6. CDR3 residues: CASSPPYRDRNNEQFF. The CDR3 nucleotides are TGTGCCAGCTCACCACCGTACCGGGACAGGAACAATGAGCAGTTCTTC.

The chain employs TRBV6-1 and TRBJ1-4; the match to TRBD1 covers 8 bases. This CDR3 contains 14 residues. Germline V gives CDR1 MNHNS, CDR2 SASEGT. Trimming cost V 6 bases and J 5 bases; bases outside gene matches: 5. The CDR3 region is CASRGAGGNEKLFF. The CDR3, as DNA: TGTGCCAGCAGAGGAGCAGGGGGCAATGAAAAACTGTTTTTT.

CDR3 loop: CASSAIGLAGGPGLGTQYF. CDR3 DNA: TGTGCCAGTAGTGCAATCGGACTAGCGGGGGGGCCAGGTCTGGGTACGCAGTATTTT. The J gene is TRBJ2-3, the V gene TRBV19, with 15 bases aligning to TRBD2. The junction had 17 bases not matched to a gene; V was cut back by 5 bases and J by 8 bases. Germline V CDR1 and CDR2: LNHDA, SQIVND (reference sequence). The CDR3 spans 19 residues.

This rearrangement joins TRBV4-1 to TRBJ1-1, with D possibly matching TRBD1 (5 bases). Germline CDR1 reads MGHRA; CDR2 reads YSYEKL. This CDR3 region has 15 residues. V shed 0 bases and J shed 4 bases, with 12 bases lying between them. CDR3 sequence (DNA): TGCGCCAGCAGCCAAGATCGAGTTGGGGGCACTGAAGCTTTCTTT. Protein product: CASSQDRVGGTEAFF.

The V call is TRBV5-1, the J call TRBJ2-5; perhaps TRBD1 as D (6 bases). The CDR3 extends over 15 amino acids. Per germline, CDR1 SGHRS and CDR2 YFSETQ. The V and J ends lost 3 bases and 5 bases respectively, with 17 bases between them. CDR3 protein: CASSWIQGKQETQYF. CDR3 DNA: TGCGCCAGCAGCTGGATACAGGGAAAGCAGGAGACCCAGTACTTC.

The J gene is TRBJ1-2, the V gene TRBV29-1, with unresolved D. V shed 5 bases and J shed 4 bases, with 8 bases lying between them. Germline V CDR1 and CDR2: SQVTM, ANQGSEA. The CDR3 runs 11 residues. This chain's CDR3 is CSVSQTYGYTF. CDR3 bases: TGCAGCGTTTCACAGACCTATGGCTACACCTTC.

Regarding this clone: One end of the junction fails to match germline, which may point to a read error. The chain uses TRBV7-2 and TRBJ2-7; D might be TRBD1 (5 bases). The CDR3 sequence is 15 residues long. From germline, CDR1 is SGHTA and CDR2 FQGNSA. CDR3 nucleotide sequence: TGTGCCAGCAGCTTAGCGGCAGGGCTTTTCTACGAGCAGTGCTTC. Amino acid sequence: CASSLAAGLFYEQCF. The full variable domain, its missing parts supplied by reference TRBV7-2 and TRBJ2-7, is GAGVSQSPSNKVTEKGKDVELRCDPISGHTALYWYRQSLGQGLEFLIYFQGNSAPDKSGLPSDRFSAERTGGSVSTLTIQRTQQEDSAVYLCASSLAAGLFYEQCFGPGTRLTVT.

The rearrangement joins TRBV19 to TRBJ1-6; possible D gene TRBD1, 5 bases. The CDR3 covers 15 residues. Germline CDR1 is LNHDA and CDR2 is SQIVND (reference sequence). Deletions cut 5 bases from V and 12 bases from J, with 20 bases between. CDR3 sequence: CASSLLGTVRRPLHF. The CDR3 DNA is TGTGCCAGTAGTCTCCTCGGGACGGTGCGAAGACCCCTCCACTTT. Using reference TRBV19 and TRBJ1-6 for the parts outside the CDR3, the full variable domain is DGGITQSPKYLFRKEGQNVTLSCEQNLNHDAMYWYRQDPGQGLRLIYYSQIVNDFQKGDIAEGYSVSREKKESFPLTVTSAQKNPTAFYLCASSLLGTVRRPLHFGNGTRLTVT.

J is TRBJ1-5 and V is TRBV19; no reliable D call. The germline V gene has CDR1 LNHDA and CDR2 SQIVND (reference sequence). The CDR3 length is 19 residues. V was pared by 6 bases and J by 0 bases, with 24 bases between. The CDR3 region has the DNA TGTGCCAGTAGCACGACCGGGTCACCCAGGCTGTATAGCAATCAGCCCCAGCATTTT. This gives the protein CASSTTGSPRLYSNQPQHF.

J is TRBJ1-5 and V is TRBV30, with 7 bases identical to TRBD1. This CDR3 has 13 amino acids. From germline, CDR1 is GTSNPN and CDR2 SVGIG (reference sequence). V shed 2 bases and J 2 bases; nucleotides not matched to a gene: 0. The CDR3 DNA is TGTGCCTGGAGTCAGGGGGGCAATCAGCCCCAGCATTTT. Residues: CAWSQGGNQPQHF.

The CDR3 loop is CASRPLNTGELFF. CDR3 nucleotides: TGTGCCAGCAGGCCCCTTAACACCGGGGAGCTGTTTTTT. The rearrangement uses TRBV11-2 and TRBJ2-2; D not resolved. CDR3 length: 13 residues. The germline CDR1 and CDR2 sequences are SGHAT and FQNNGV. Trimming removed 6 bases from V and 2 bases from J, with 7 bases in between.

This clone was found a few times. V is TRBV27 and J is TRBJ1-2; no clear D. The V end was cut by 3 bases, the J end by 3 bases, with 8 bases between. The CDR3 has 13 residues. Germline values: CDR1 MNHEY, CDR2 SMNVEV (reference sequence). The CDR3 loop is CASSLGSHYGYTF. In DNA form, the CDR3 reads TGTGCCAGCAGTTTGGGGAGCCACTATGGCTACACCTTC.

The chain carries TRBV14 and TRBJ1-3, with unresolved D. There are 15 residues in the CDR3. In germline, CDR1 is SGHDN, CDR2 FVKESK. V was trimmed by 1 base and J by 0 bases, leaving 7 bases between them. This chain's CDR3 is CASSQGPNSGNTIYF. The CDR3 DNA follows: TGTGCCAGCAGCCAAGGGCCCAACTCTGGAAACACCATATATTTT. Drawing the rest from reference TRBV14 and TRBJ1-3, the complete variable domain is EAGVTQFPSHSVIEKGQTVTLRCDPISGHDNLYWYRRVMGKEIKFLLHFVKESKQDESGMPNNRFLAERTGGTYSTLKVQPAELEDSGVYFCASSQGPNSGNTIYFGEGSWLTVV.

This clone was seen once. This chain links TRBV28 with TRBJ1-5, with D possibly matching TRBD1 (6 bases). This CDR3 region has 20 residues. The germline V gene encodes CDR1 MDHEN and CDR2 SYDVKM. V was cut by 1 base and J by 0 bases, with 22 bases left in between. CDR3 sequence reads: CASSLYGGFRGSYSNQPQHF. CDR3 in DNA: TGTGCCAGCAGTTTATATGGAGGATTCAGGGGCTCCTATAGCAATCAGCCCCAGCATTTT.

The chain carries TRBV28 and TRBJ2-3; D might be TRBD1 or TRBD2, each matching 6 bases. Looked up from germline, CDR1 is MDHEN and CDR2 is SYDVKM. Deletions cut 5 bases from V and 4 bases from J, with 7 bases between. This CDR3 is 12 amino acids long. The CDR3: CASSGGPDTQYF. The CDR3, as DNA: TGTGCCAGCAGTGGGGGGCCAGATACGCAGTATTTT.

This chain uses TRBV9 with TRBJ1-4; 8 nucleotides match TRBD1. CDR3 length equals 15 residues. The V and J ends lost 0 bases and 5 bases, in that order; junction bases with no gene match: 3. Germline lookup yields CDR1 SGDLS and CDR2 YYNGEE. CDR3 in amino acids: CASSVDRGGNEKLFF. CDR3 DNA sequence: TGTGCCAGCAGCGTAGACAGGGGGGGAAATGAAAAACTGTTTTTT. Combining the CDR3 with reference TRBV9 and TRBJ1-4 gives the whole variable domain DSGVTQTPKHLITATGQRVTLRCSPRSGDLSVYWYQQSLDQGLQFLIQYYNGEERAKGNILERFSAQQFPDLHSELNLSSLELGDSALYFCASSVDRGGNEKLFFGSGTQLSVL.

This chain links TRBV2 with TRBJ2-2; 10 nucleotides line up with TRBD1. CDR1 is SNHLY and CDR2 is FYNNEI in the germline V gene. This CDR3 contains 15 residues. With 8 bases clipped from V and 0 bases from J, the junction kept 3 bases outside the gene matches. CDR3 protein: CASGTGAPNTGELFF. The DNA for the CDR3 is TGTGCCAGCGGGACAGGGGCCCCGAACACCGGGGAGCTGTTTTTT.

This chain links TRBV6-1 with TRBJ2-3; D might be TRBD2 (6 bases). Germline CDR1 reads MNHNS; CDR2 reads SASEGT. With 4 bases removed from V and 0 bases from J, the gap between germline ends came to 14 bases. The CDR3 consists of 16 residues. The CDR3 coding sequence is TGTGCCAGCAGTGCCTTAAGCGGGTTAAGCACAGATACGCAGTATTTT. It is translated as CASSALSGLSTDTQYF.

The V call is TRBV25-1, the J call TRBJ2-5; D ambiguous. V shed 7 bases and J shed 2 bases, with 8 bases lying between them. The CDR3 spans 12 residues. Germline assignment: CDR1 MGHDK and CDR2 SYGVNS. The CDR3 region has the DNA TGTGCCAGCAAGCTAGGACAAGAGACCCAGTACTTC. Protein: CASKLGQETQYF.

This sequence joins TRBV6-5 and TRBJ1-3; D perhaps matches TRBD1 (5 bases). The CDR3 sequence is 12 residues long. CDR1 and CDR2 (germline): MNHEY, SVGAGI. V gave up 8 bases and J gave up 4 bases, with 9 bases separating them. CDR3 coding DNA: TGTGCCAGCTTATCAGGGGGAAACACCATATATTTT. Its protein is CASLSGGNTIYF.